The rows below give T cell receptor beta chains drawn from one sample of a study of cytotoxic CD8 clonotypes in ibrutinib-treated CLL. Here immunoSEQ multiplex PCR was the method, and the copy in TCRdb shows in-frame clones only, minus some. The sample carries 130,000 to 150,000 clones, around three quarters recorded once. The material sequenced was PBMCs, taken after 12 months of ibrutinib treatment. The receptors shown here come from a human donor with chronic lymphocytic leukemia. Both conserved end residues are trimmed from each CDR3. Fields, in order: CDR3 length, J gene, V gene, CDR3 protein.

10,TRBJ2-1,TRBV28,ATLGSGNEQF
13,TRBJ1-4,TRBV5-6,ASSLLQASYGKLF
11,TRBJ1-1,TRBV5-4,ASRGDRVSEAF
12,TRBJ1-5,TRBV5-1,ASSLTGMNQPQH
14,TRBJ2-1,TRBV7-8,ASSLSSGRVFDEQF
15,TRBJ2-2,TRBV15,ATSRDRGDWTTGELF
13,TRBJ2-3,TRBV5-4,ASSNDRALSDTQY
14,TRBJ2-1,TRBV5-6,ASSPRGTRPGNEQF
13,TRBJ2-1,TRBV9,ASSGTGKAHFEQF
13,TRBJ1-2,TRBV28,ASSRSGGPTRGYT
12,TRBJ1-3,TRBV5-4,ASSLEVSGNTIY
10,TRBJ1-1,TRBV6-5,ASRWIDTEAF
10,TRBJ2-7,TRBV7-9,ASITAGDEQY
12,TRBJ2-5,TRBV19,ASSEGQIQETQY
12,TRBJ1-2,TRBV7-9,ASSPLPASYGYT
12,TRBJ1-2,TRBV30,AWKIPLQRYGYT
9,TRBJ1-2,TRBV20-1,SALVYYGYT
9,TRBJ1-5,TRBV23-1,ASNRLQPQH
14,TRBJ2-7,TRBV23-1,ASSQSEELGSYEQY
12,TRBJ1-1,TRBV15,ATSRVRQNTEAF
12,TRBJ2-7,TRBV5-6,ASSLLDSSYEQY
10,TRBJ1-4,TRBV7-9,ASETDDEKLF
12,TRBJ1-5,TRBV10-3,AISEKIGNQPQH
16,TRBJ2-3,TRBV4-3,ASSQGNSQVFSTDTQY
15,TRBJ2-7,TRBV7-2,ASSLETPGRAAYEQY
15,TRBJ2-5,TRBV4-3,ASSQDLNPAAGETQY
12,TRBJ2-7,TRBV14,ASSQQGLAYEQY
12,TRBJ2-7,TRBV13,ASSVSGVLYEQY
13,TRBJ2-5,TRBV5-1,ASSGVSGIQETQY
12,TRBJ2-3,TRBV10-2,ASSEGLRTDTQY
12,TRBJ2-7,TRBV5-1,ASSLGNIRYEQY
13,TRBJ2-7,TRBV4-3,ASSQDGSGDYEQY
15,TRBJ2-3,TRBV11-2,ASSLDRYSGIADTQY
13,TRBJ1-2,TRBV5-6,ASNLGLDVGYGYT
12,TRBJ1-1,TRBV19,ASSFLRAGNEAF